These 32 T cell receptor beta chains were sequenced from one sample in a study of Ad26.COV2.S vaccination and SARS-CoV-2 variants. This table comes from immunoSEQ multiplex PCR, and its TCRdb copy is limited to in-frame clones, with some not included. The table shows 300,000 to 400,000 clones, with roughly 84% occurring only once. The treatment denotes: roughly 20 received Ad26.COV2.S at low or high dose, single or two shots; 5 received placebo; per-sample allocation not given. Samples analyzed were those drawn on day 63 after the first vaccine or placebo injection. Specimen: peripheral blood, collected in a trial of Ad26.COV2.S vaccine versus placebo. These receptors were taken from a person between 18 and 65 years old who received the Ad26.COV2.S COVID-19 vaccine or a placebo.

J is TRBJ2-7 and V is TRBV18; the D is unclear. Trimming took off 0 bases at V and 3 bases at J, with 12 bases between the two ends. The length of the CDR3 is 15 residues. Per the germline V gene, CDR1 is KGHSH and CDR2 is LQKENI. CDR3 nucleotides: TGTGCCAGCTCACCACCGGGATCACCCGGCTACGAGCAGTACTTC. This gives the protein CASSPPGSPGYEQYF.

The chain couples TRBV2 to TRBJ1-1; 11 nucleotides align to TRBD1. Per germline, CDR1 SNHLY and CDR2 FYNNEI. The V segment lost 1 base and the J segment 3 bases; nucleotides outside the gene matches: 4. The length of the CDR3 is 16 residues. CDR3 sequence (DNA): TGTGCCAGCAGTGAAGGGGGGACAGGGGGTTACACTGAAGCTTTCTTT. This translates into CASSEGGTGGYTEAFF.

This chain connects TRBV4-1 to TRBJ1-5; D not certain. This CDR3 contains 17 residues. Per the germline V gene, CDR1 is MGHRA and CDR2 is YSYEKL. The ends were cut back, 0 bases at V and 0 bases at J, with 12 bases in the middle. The CDR3 DNA is TGCGCCAGCAGCCAAGAGGGCATGCAGCGTAGCAATCAGCCCCAGCATTTT. Translating it yields CASSQEGMQRSNQPQHF.

CDR3 sequence reads: CASSDRTGAGEKLFF. DNA for the CDR3: TGCGCCAGCAGTGACCGGACAGGAGCGGGTGAAAAACTGTTTTTT. The V gene is TRBV10-1, the J gene TRBJ1-4, with 7 bases matching TRBD1. The CDR3 has 15 residues. With V trimmed by 3 bases and J by 7 bases, 8 bases remained unmatched. CDR1 and CDR2 (germline): WNHNN, SYGVQD (reference sequence).

This chain uses TRBV4-3 with TRBJ2-1, with D possibly TRBD2 on 5 matching bases. CDR3 size: 18 residues. Germline lookup yields CDR1 LGHNA and CDR2 YSLEER. The germline V and J ends were trimmed by 0 bases and 2 bases, with 17 bases remaining between them. CDR3 sequence reads: CASSQEGSLAGTYNEQFF. In DNA form, the CDR3 reads TGCGCCAGCAGCCAAGAGGGATCCCTGGCGGGCACCTACAATGAGCAGTTCTTC.

The rearrangement links TRBV29-1 to TRBJ1-1; a possible D gene is TRBD1 (6 bases). The germline V gene has CDR1 SQVTM and CDR2 ANQGSEA. Trimming took off 5 bases at V and 4 bases at J, with 17 bases between the two ends. The CDR3 runs 14 residues. CDR3 bases: TGCAGCGTTTATAGGGGGGGTAAGAGCACTGAAGCTTTCTTT. It specifies CSVYRGGKSTEAFF.

This clone has just one count. The rearrangement joins TRBV30 to TRBJ1-6; perhaps TRBD1 as D (5 bases). The CDR3 extends over 15 amino acids. V was pared by 0 bases and J by 7 bases, with 13 bases between. CDR1 and CDR2 (germline): GTSNPN, SVGIG (reference sequence). CDR3 sequence reads: CAWSVIRQGNSPLHF. For the CDR3, the DNA is TGTGCCTGGAGTGTAATTCGGCAGGGAAATTCACCCCTCCACTTT.

This rearrangement joins TRBV4-2 to TRBJ1-2; 7 nucleotides agree with TRBD1. Germline CDR1 LGHNA, CDR2 YNFKEQ. Unmatched junction bases numbered 1, after V lost 0 bases and J lost 3 bases. The CDR3 spans 14 residues. The CDR3 protein is CASSQDGTDYGYTF. The CDR3 DNA follows: TGTGCCAGCAGCCAAGATGGGACAGACTATGGCTACACCTTC.

The V call is TRBV5-6, the J call TRBJ2-4; 8 positions match TRBD1. Germline V lookup: CDR1 SGHDT, CDR2 YYEEEE. J gave up 6 bases and V 3 bases, and 11 bases lay outside the gene matches. CDR3 size: 16 residues. CDR3 region: CASSSYSGGRLNIQYF. The CDR3, as DNA: TGTGCCAGCAGCTCCTACTCAGGGGGCCGTTTAAACATTCAGTACTTC. The entire variable domain, with the rest obtained from reference TRBV5-6 and TRBJ2-4, is as follows: DAGVTQSPTHLIKTRGQQVTLRCSPKSGHDTVSWYQQALGQGPQFIFQYYEEEERQRGNFPDRFSGHQFPNYSSELNVNALLLGDSALYLCASSSYSGGRLNIQYFGAGTRLSVL.

The chain carries TRBV6-5 and TRBJ1-1; D perhaps matches TRBD1 (6 bases). V lost 6 bases and J 3 bases, leaving 17 bases between the germline ends. The germline CDR1 and CDR2 sequences are MNHEY and SVGAGI. This CDR3 region has 15 residues. The CDR3 protein is CASRTGTPSYTEAFF. The CDR3 region has the DNA TGTGCCAGCAGAACCGGGACACCTTCGTACACTGAAGCTTTCTTT.

This clone has at least ten counts. The gene calls are TRBV3-1 (or the pseudogene TRBV3-2) and TRBJ1-6; D ambiguous. V was trimmed by 0 bases and J by 3 bases, leaving 9 bases between them. CDR1 and CDR2 from the germline V gene are LGHDT and YNNKEL (reference sequence). The CDR3 covers 16 residues. This CDR3 reads CASSQEGQDYNSPLHF. The DNA for the CDR3 is TGTGCCAGCAGCCAAGAAGGTCAGGACTATAATTCACCCCTCCACTTT.

This clone has only one observation. Here the CDR3 DNA reads TGTGCCAGCAGCCCGCGACTAGGCTCTGGAAACACCATATATTTT. Amino acids: CASSPRLGSGNTIYF. This chain uses TRBV14 with TRBJ1-3; no clear D gene. The CDR3 is 15 amino acids. Trimming removed 4 bases from V and 0 bases from J, with 10 bases in between. Germline V gene data show CDR1 as SGHDN and CDR2 as FVKESK.

V usage is TRBV5-1 and J usage is TRBJ2-5, with D tentatively TRBD1 or TRBD2 (5 bases each). This CDR3 comprises 15 residues. Germline V gives CDR1 SGHRS, CDR2 YFSETQ. Trimming removed 6 bases from V and 3 bases from J, with 18 bases in between. The CDR3 region is CASMKTPGPEETQYF. The DNA for the CDR3 is TGCGCCAGCATGAAGACCCCGGGACCTGAAGAGACCCAGTACTTC.

The chain combines TRBV6-4 with TRBJ2-5, with D perhaps matching TRBD2 (7 bases). The V end was cut by 0 bases, the J end by 5 bases, with 16 bases between. CDR3 length: 16 residues. Per the germline V gene, CDR1 is MRHNA and CDR2 is SNTAGT. In DNA, the CDR3 is TGTGCCAGCAGTGACTCAAAAGGGGGGGCCGAGGAGACCCAGTACTTC. It translates to CASSDSKGGAEETQYF.

The V call is TRBV4-2, the J call TRBJ2-2; tentative D call: TRBD1 (6 bases). The CDR3 has 15 residues. Trimming cost V 2 bases and J 7 bases, with 14 bases left between them. Germline CDR1 is LGHNA and CDR2 is YNFKEQ. DNA for the CDR3: TGTGCCAGCAGCCAAAACAGGGTAAACGGCGGGGAGCTGTTTTTT. It encodes CASSQNRVNGGELFF.

The chain uses TRBV10-3 and TRBJ2-7; D not certain. The V gene's germline CDR1 is ENHRY and CDR2 SYGVKD. The CDR3 spans 11 residues. Deletions cut 10 bases from V and 0 bases from J, with 7 bases between. The CDR3 DNA is TGTGCCACCAGATCCTCCTACGAGCAGTACTTC. This codes for CATRSSYEQYF.

This rearrangement joins TRBV5-1 to TRBJ2-3; possibly TRBD2 for D (6 bases). V lost 0 bases, J lost 5 bases, and 16 bases lay in between. The CDR3 sequence is 16 residues long. Germline V gene sequence: CDR1 SGHRS, CDR2 YFSETQ. CDR3 loop: CASSLASSGGKDTQYF. Written as DNA, the CDR3 is TGCGCCAGCAGCTTGGCTTCTTCCGGGGGAAAAGATACGCAGTATTTT.

The chain recombines TRBV6-1 with TRBJ1-6; TRBD1 is a possible D gene (5 bases). The CDR3 spans 16 residues. CDR1 is MNHNS and CDR2 is SASEGT in the germline V gene. Deletions cut 2 bases from V and 7 bases from J, with 15 bases between. The CDR3 coding sequence is TGTGCCAGCAGTGAAAATGGACCGGGACCAAATTCACCCCTCCACTTT. This translates into CASSENGPGPNSPLHF.

The chain employs TRBV5-8 and TRBJ1-1; 9 bases agree with TRBD1. In germline, CDR1 is SGHTS, CDR2 YDEGEE. This CDR3 comprises 15 residues. With V trimmed by 0 bases and J by 6 bases, 6 bases remained unmatched. The CDR3 here is CASSLVGGDRAEAFF. The CDR3 bases are TGTGCCAGCAGCTTGGTGGGGGGGGACAGGGCTGAAGCTTTCTTT.

The chain carries TRBV2 and TRBJ1-3, with unresolved D. V was trimmed by 7 bases and J by 0 bases, leaving 1 base between them. CDR1 is SNHLY, CDR2 FYNNEI, per germline. CDR3 length: 11 residues. CDR3 DNA: TGTGCCAGCACCTCTGGAAACACCATATATTTT. It codes for CASTSGNTIYF.

The V and J genes are TRBV7-2 and TRBJ2-1, with no clear D. CDR3 length equals 15 residues. V shed 4 bases and J shed 8 bases, with 18 bases lying between them. CDR1 and CDR2 from the germline V gene are SGHTA and FQGNSA. The CDR3 DNA is TGTGCCAGCAGCTCCAGAACATTAATCGGCTATGAGCAGTTCTTC. Translated, it gives CASSSRTLIGYEQFF.

V usage is TRBV11-2 and J usage is TRBJ1-4; possibly TRBD1 for D (6 bases). Trimming took 1 base from V and 7 from J, leaving 22 bases between them. The germline gives CDR1 SGHAT, CDR2 FQNNGV. The CDR3 has 18 amino acids. CDR3 in amino acids: CASSLGLRGGRGGEKLFF. The CDR3 DNA reads as TGTGCCAGCAGCTTAGGGTTGCGGGGGGGGCGCGGAGGTGAAAAACTGTTTTTT. Full variable domain (missing parts from reference TRBV11-2 and TRBJ1-4): EAGVAQSPRYKIIEKRQSVAFWCNPISGHATLYWYQQILGQGPKLLIQFQNNGVVDDSQLPKDRFSAERLKGVDSTLKIQPAKLEDSAVYLCASSLGLRGGRGGEKLFFGSGTQLSVL.

The chain uses TRBV4-3 and TRBJ1-6; perhaps TRBD1 as D (6 bases). This CDR3 contains 16 residues. Per the germline V gene, CDR1 is LGHNA and CDR2 is YSLEER. With 0 bases removed from V and 3 bases from J, the gap between germline ends came to 9 bases. Here the CDR3 reads CASSQDGQYYNSPLHF. As DNA, the CDR3 is TGCGCCAGCAGCCAAGACGGACAGTACTATAATTCACCCCTCCACTTT.

The chain employs TRBV2 and TRBJ2-2, with 8 bases fitting TRBD1. The CDR3 is 18 residues long. CDR1 SNHLY and CDR2 FYNNEI come from the germline V gene. Unmatched junction bases numbered 13, after V lost 6 bases and J lost 1 base. The CDR3 sequence: CASRSKPGTGRNTGELFF. CDR3 in DNA: TGTGCCAGCAGATCTAAACCCGGGACAGGAAGGAACACCGGGGAGCTGTTTTTT. Combining the CDR3 with reference TRBV2 and TRBJ2-2 gives the whole variable domain EPEVTQTPSHQVTQMGQEVILRCVPISNHLYFYWYRQILGQKVEFLVSFYNNEISEKSEIFDDQFSVERPDGSNFTLKIRSTKLEDSAMYFCASRSKPGTGRNTGELFFGEGSRLTVL.

This chain connects TRBV3-1 (or the pseudogene TRBV3-2) to TRBJ2-7, with 7 bases lining up with TRBD1. This CDR3 spans 18 amino acids. CDR1 and CDR2 from the germline V gene are LGHDT and YNNKEL (reference sequence). V trimming: 2 bases; J trimming: 0 bases; junction bases outside the gene matches: 13. CDR3 coding DNA: TGTGCCAGCAGCCAAAGGTCGGACAGGTTGGTGTCCTCCTACGAGCAGTACTTC. Encoded protein: CASSQRSDRLVSSYEQYF.

This chain links TRBV3-1 (or the pseudogene TRBV3-2) with TRBJ1-6; D remains unclear. The V end lost 2 bases, the J end lost 5 bases, and 1 base lay between the germline ends. Germline V CDR1 and CDR2: LGHDT, YNNKEL (reference sequence). CDR3 length equals 12 residues. In DNA, the CDR3 is TGTGCCAGCAGCCAACATAATTCACCCCTCCACTTT. Amino acids: CASSQHNSPLHF.

The chain recombines TRBV5-1 with TRBJ2-1, with 9 bases fitting TRBD1. After removal of 7 bases from V and 9 bases from J, the junction contained 8 bases not matched to a gene. The CDR3 totals 13 residues. Germline V lookup: CDR1 SGHRS, CDR2 YFSETQ. This CDR3 reads CASGPGQGAEQFF. Here the CDR3 DNA reads TGCGCCAGCGGTCCGGGACAGGGCGCTGAGCAGTTCTTC.

V gene TRBV4-2 combines with J gene TRBJ1-4, with 8 bases fitting TRBD1. There are 18 residues in the CDR3. Trimming took 0 bases from V and 4 from J; bases not matched to a gene: 10. The germline V gene has CDR1 LGHNA and CDR2 YNFKEQ. The CDR3 is CASSQDPDRVHGNEKLFF. DNA of the CDR3: TGTGCCAGCAGCCAAGATCCGGACAGGGTGCACGGTAATGAAAAACTGTTTTTT.

The chain has TRBV29-1 and TRBJ2-1, with 12 bases lining up with TRBD2. Germline V lookup: CDR1 SQVTM, CDR2 ANQGSEA. The length of the CDR3 is 15 residues. The V and J ends lost 2 bases and 5 bases, in that order; junction bases with no gene match: 4. The CDR3: CSVELTSGRNNEQFF. The CDR3 bases are TGCAGCGTTGAATTGACTAGCGGGAGAAACAATGAGCAGTTCTTC.

This clone occurred a few times. The V gene is TRBV19, the J gene TRBJ1-6; TRBD1 agrees at 7 bases. There are 15 residues in the CDR3. CDR1 LNHDA and CDR2 SQIVND come from the germline V gene (reference sequence). The junction had 11 bases not matched to a gene; V was cut back by 5 bases and J by 10 bases. The DNA for the CDR3 is TGTGCCAGTAGTGAACAGACAGGGCTTGGCTCACCCCTCCACTTT. The encoded protein is CASSEQTGLGSPLHF.

The genes are TRBV2 and TRBJ2-4; a possible D gene is TRBD2 (6 bases). Looked up from germline, CDR1 is SNHLY and CDR2 is FYNNEI. The length of the CDR3 is 15 residues. V was clipped by 5 bases and J by 1 base, with 12 bases between them. In DNA form, the CDR3 reads TGTGCCAGCAGTTGGGACTCAGGGGCCAAAAACATTCAGTACTTC. Translated, it gives CASSWDSGAKNIQYF. Variable domain in full (rest from reference TRBV2 and TRBJ2-4): EPEVTQTPSHQVTQMGQEVILRCVPISNHLYFYWYRQILGQKVEFLVSFYNNEISEKSEIFDDQFSVERPDGSNFTLKIRSTKLEDSAMYFCASSWDSGAKNIQYFGAGTRLSVL.

This chain links TRBV7-9 with TRBJ2-2; D call uncertain. CDR3 length: 14 amino acids. Trimming shortened V by 0 bases and J by 3 bases, and 5 bases separated the two germline ends. Germline CDR1 is SEHNR and CDR2 is FQNEAQ (reference sequence). This CDR3 is CASSLARHTGELFF. CDR3 sequence (DNA): TGTGCCAGCAGCTTAGCGAGGCACACCGGGGAGCTGTTTTTT.